This entry concerns a single TCR beta chain. Libraries were prepared by immunoSEQ multiplex PCR; TCRdb keeps only in-frame clonotypes and omits some of them. The table lists about 2 million clones, about 95% of them singletons. The sample comes from a study of shared clonotypes between healthy human individuals. Only CD45RO-negative cells positively selected for CCR7 counted as naive CD8 cells, so terminally differentiated effector memory CD45RA+ cells were excluded. The origin of this receptor is a man between 18 and 35 years old in good health. Source material: naive CD8+ T cells sorted from blood.

CDR3 in amino acids: CSARLGGEQYF. The CDR3, as DNA: TGCAGTGCTAGATTGGGGGGCGAGCAGTACTTC. V usage is TRBV20-1 and J usage is TRBJ2-7; possibly TRBD2 for D (6 bases). This CDR3 has 11 amino acids. V was cut by 2 bases and J by 6 bases, with 8 bases left in between. Germline V gene lookup returns CDR1 DFQATT and CDR2 SNEGSKA (reference sequence).